The entry below describes one T cell receptor beta chain. Its cognate antigen is unknown. The record originates from a study of identical twins. The germline V gene encodes CDR1 ENHRY and CDR2 SYGVKD. CDR3 length equals 11 residues. The V end was cut by 2 bases, the J end by 6 bases, with 5 bases between. Findings of the study overall: Zero-insertion analyses were open to partial confounding by invariant MAIT and iNKT cells. Sharing of beta out-of-frame sequences by twins showed a weaker excess.

A template switching step contributed a universal primer site, while unique molecular identifiers were present in the cDNA. A single record per CDR3 protein comes from TCRdb applying MiXCR to the 5' RACE reads. Of more than 400,000 distinct CDR3 sequences listed, 13% to 15% are singletons. The sample was also linked to a second study, of yellow fever vaccine responses in identical twins.

The V call is TRBV10-3, the J call TRBJ2-7; the D gene could be TRBD1 or TRBD2 (5 bases each). The TCR was taken from a woman younger than 30 in good health. Sequencing was done on a sample of CD4+ T cells sorted from blood. The CDR3 nucleotides read TGTGCCATCAGTGAGGGGGGCGAGCAGTACGTC. This sequence encodes CAISEGGEQYV.